These 16 T cell receptor beta chains were sequenced from one sample in a study of blood T cell repertoires in COVID-19. TCRdb keeps only in-frame clones here, not all; method: immunoSEQ multiplex PCR. The sample lists around 130,000 clones, around 83% occurring once. The specimen was peripheral blood. These receptors were taken from a woman at least 80 years old with acute or convalescent COVID-19.

CDR3 coding DNA: TGTGCCAGCAGCTTAGGCGCTTTGGCAGATACGCAGTATTTT. Protein product: CASSLGALADTQYF. The chain has TRBV11-3 and TRBJ2-3, with no clear D. Trimming pared 1 base from V and 4 bases from J, leaving 9 bases between. This CDR3 has 14 residues. Looked up from germline, CDR1 is SGHNT and CDR2 is YENEEA.

The V gene is TRBV21-1, the J gene TRBJ1-3. TRBV21-1 is tagged as a pseudogene. The CDR3 is 15 amino acids. CDR3 in amino acids: CASCRGMSSGNTIYF. CDR3 DNA: TGTGCCAGCTGTCGGGGTATGAGCTCTGGAAACACCATATATTTT.

The chain uses TRBV6-6 and TRBJ1-4; TRBD1 matches 7 bases. In germline, CDR1 is MNHNY, CDR2 SVGAGI (reference sequence). The CDR3 is 15 amino acids. Trimming took 5 bases from V and 4 from J; bases not matched to a gene: 7. The CDR3: CASSNGDSYNEKLFF. The CDR3 DNA is TGTGCCAGCAGTAATGGGGACAGCTATAATGAAAAACTGTTTTTT.

V is TRBV4-1 and J is TRBJ1-6; a weak D match, TRBD1 (5 bases). The CDR3 covers 16 residues. V lost 0 bases and J 6 bases, leaving 12 bases between the germline ends. The germline CDR1 and CDR2 sequences are MGHRA and YSYEKL. The CDR3 reads CASSQDRARVNSPLHF. CDR3 sequence (DNA): TGCGCCAGCAGCCAAGATCGGGCCAGGGTTAATTCACCCCTCCACTTT.

This chain joins TRBV5-1 and TRBJ1-5; D possibly corresponds to TRBD1 (6 bases). The germline V gene has CDR1 SGHRS and CDR2 YFSETQ. The CDR3 sequence is 15 residues long. V shed 4 bases and J shed 3 bases, with 14 bases lying between them. The CDR3 reads CASSATTGSNQPQHF. DNA for the CDR3: TGCGCCAGCAGCGCGACTACAGGGTCCAATCAGCCCCAGCATTTT.

This chain uses TRBV29-1 with TRBJ2-5, with 10 bases lining up with TRBD1. This CDR3 region has 13 residues. Germline V CDR1 and CDR2: SQVTM, ANQGSEA. V was pared by 4 bases and J by 5 bases, with 4 bases of the junction left unmatched. The chain's CDR3 is CSVVDRGPETQYF. CDR3 bases: TGCAGCGTTGTAGACAGGGGGCCGGAGACCCAGTACTTC.

The chain employs TRBV20-1 and TRBJ1-2; unclear D gene. CDR1 is DFQATT, CDR2 SNEGSKA, per germline (reference sequence). The CDR3 contains 11 residues. The V end was cut by 6 bases, the J end by 1 base, with 6 bases between. The CDR3: CSAANNYGYTF. As DNA, the CDR3 is TGCAGTGCCGCGAATAACTATGGCTACACCTTC.

As to this clone: Possible read error: a much larger clone is one base away. The genes are TRBV5-1 and TRBJ1-1; no firm D call. Trimming took off 0 bases at V and 0 bases at J, with 6 bases between the two ends. The CDR3 has 14 amino acids. Per germline, CDR1 SGHRS and CDR2 YFSETQ. The CDR3 nucleotides are TGCGCCAGCAGCTTGGGGGCAGTGAACACTGAAGCTTTCTTT. This codes for CASSLGAVNTEAFF.

V and J are TRBV6-5 and TRBJ1-1, with unresolved D. CDR1 is MNHEY, CDR2 SVGAGI, per germline. This CDR3 is built from 15 residues. V lost 2 bases, J lost 0 bases, and 10 bases lay in between. The CDR3 is CASSYNPTMNTEAFF. CDR3 DNA sequence: TGTGCCAGCAGTTACAACCCAACTATGAACACTGAAGCTTTCTTT.

CDR3 region: CASSQAAGATNEKLFF. The CDR3 DNA sequence: TGTGCCAGCAGCCAAGCCGCAGGGGCAACTAATGAAAAACTGTTTTTT. The chain has TRBV3-1 (or the pseudogene TRBV3-2) and TRBJ1-4; perhaps TRBD1 as D (6 bases). There are 16 residues in the CDR3. Germline V gene data show CDR1 as LGHDT and CDR2 as YNNKEL (reference sequence). Trimming cost V 1 base and J 0 bases, with 9 bases left between them.

The chain carries TRBV2 and TRBJ1-5; the match to TRBD1 covers 9 bases. In germline, CDR1 is SNHLY, CDR2 FYNNEI. CDR3 length equals 15 residues. With V trimmed by 8 bases and J by 6 bases, 11 bases remained unmatched. Here the CDR3 reads CASQRLDRGSQPQHF. For the CDR3, the DNA is TGTGCCAGCCAGAGGCTGGACAGGGGCTCTCAGCCCCAGCATTTT.

The chain employs TRBV9 and TRBJ1-2; maybe TRBD1 (5 bases). The CDR3 is made up of 16 amino acids. The V end lost 0 bases, the J end lost 5 bases, and 17 bases lay between the germline ends. The V gene's germline CDR1 is SGDLS and CDR2 YYNGEE. CDR3 nucleotides: TGTGCCAGCAGCGTAGTCGACCAGGGTGGCGAGTATGGCTACACCTTC. It specifies CASSVVDQGGEYGYTF.

The V gene is TRBV14, the J gene TRBJ1-5; D gene unclear. V lost 0 bases to trimming and J lost 4 bases, with 16 bases between them. Per the germline V gene, CDR1 is SGHDN and CDR2 is FVKESK. This CDR3 region has 17 residues. This CDR3 is CASSQEGRGRKNQPQHF. The CDR3 DNA reads as TGTGCCAGCAGCCAAGAAGGGCGAGGGCGGAAAAATCAGCCCCAGCATTTT. The complete variable domain, with remaining parts taken from reference TRBV14 and TRBJ1-5, reads EAGVTQFPSHSVIEKGQTVTLRCDPISGHDNLYWYRRVMGKEIKFLLHFVKESKQDESGMPNNRFLAERTGGTYSTLKVQPAELEDSGVYFCASSQEGRGRKNQPQHFGDGTRLSIL.

In its sample, this clone was seen a few times. V and J are TRBV5-1 and TRBJ1-2, with 7 positions matching TRBD1. With V trimmed by 3 bases and J by 4 bases, 6 bases remained unmatched. CDR1 is SGHRS and CDR2 is YFSETQ in the germline V gene. The CDR3 sequence is 14 residues long. CDR3 in DNA: TGCGCCAGCAGCTCCTTGACAGGGCCCTATGGCTACACCTTC. Translated: CASSSLTGPYGYTF.

The rearrangement links TRBV28 to TRBJ2-5; D possibly corresponds to TRBD2 (7 bases). CDR3 length: 15 amino acids. The germline V gene encodes CDR1 MDHEN and CDR2 SYDVKM. Trimming cost V 3 bases and J 5 bases, with 16 bases left between them. The DNA of the CDR3 is TGTGCCAGCAGTTTCCGGGGGGCAAAGGGGGAGACCCAGTACTTC. It specifies CASSFRGAKGETQYF.

This clone occurred once. This chain connects TRBV7-9 to TRBJ2-1; 12 bases match TRBD1. V lost 5 bases, J lost 7 bases, and 6 bases stayed unmatched. CDR3 length equals 15 residues. The germline gives CDR1 SEHNR, CDR2 FQNEAQ (reference sequence). The CDR3 nucleotides are TGTGCCAGCAGCGCCCCGGGACAGGGGGCAAATGAGCAGTTCTTC. Residues: CASSAPGQGANEQFF.